This TCR beta chain was retrieved from a study of blood T cell repertoires in COVID-19. Study details: Collection of acute and convalescent COVID-19 samples took place in the United States, Italy and Spain. The cDNA or gDNA used as material had been derived from T cells, B-cell-depleted T cells, or PBMCs.

The authors' processing: Amplification with reference gene primers provided the estimates of nucleated cell counts. The repertoire was sequenced with immunoSEQ multiplex PCR; TCRdb's copy has only in-frame clones and lacks some. The D gene and trimming were derived from the DNA, and the V and J assignments and clone size from that table. The data contain 130,000 or so clones, about 80% of them singletons. This clone was found once. V was pared by 0 bases and J by 2 bases, with 13 bases between. Per the germline V gene, CDR1 is MNHEY and CDR2 is SVGAGI. This CDR3 spans 16 amino acids. Specimen: peripheral blood. This chain uses TRBV6-5 with TRBJ1-2, with D tentatively TRBD1 (6 bases). The receptor was isolated from a human donor in a cohort sampled during active COVID-19. DNA for the CDR3: TGTGCCAGCAGTTACTCGAGGTCAGGGGCGAACTATGGCTACACCTTC. Amino acids: CASSYSRSGANYGYTF.